This entry is about one T cell receptor beta chain. What it recognizes is unknown. With random hexamers, about 0.45 to 1 ug RNA was reverse transcribed. Coverage of TCR beta CDR3 amplification by immunoSEQ multiplex PCR extended to 54 Vbeta and 13 Jbeta. Via MiXCR, TCRdb re-called the immunoSEQ multiplex PCR reads, giving one row per CDR3 protein. The table includes around 130,000 distinct CDR3 sequences, around 95% detected once. The V gene's germline CDR1 is WNHNN and CDR2 SYGVQD (reference sequence). Trimming cost V 0 bases and J 6 bases; bases outside gene matches: 10. The CDR3 spans 17 residues. The data are from a study of CD8 T cells in Susac syndrome. The study, taken as a whole, reports: It was acknowledged in the study that its TCR sequencing and HLA analysis involved a relatively small number of individuals.

The V and J genes are TRBV10-1 and TRBJ2-1, with TRBD2 matching 8 bases. This receptor was obtained from a human donor in good health. Sequencing used CD4+ T cells from PBMCs. This CDR3 reads CASSESRSGSRANEQFF. CDR3 DNA: TGCGCCAGCAGTGAGTCGAGAAGCGGGAGTAGGGCCAATGAGCAGTTCTTC.